This entry features one T cell receptor beta chain sequence. The antigen is undetermined. At one boundary the junction diverges from the germline segment, which might be a read error. Sequenced by immunoSEQ multiplex PCR; TCRdb stores in-frame clones only, minus some. The table shows about 95,000 clones, with roughly 89% occurring only once. This CDR3 has 18 amino acids. CDR1 is SSHAT, CDR2 FNYEAQ, per germline (reference sequence). This record comes from a study of OX40 agonist ivuxolimab in advanced cancers. Broader study findings: The antigen specificity of the peripheral T cells (those that were expanded) was not determined.

The source was CD4+ or CD8+ T cells sorted from blood, collected in a trial of the OX40 agonist ivuxolimab. The V and J genes are TRBV7-7 and TRBJ2-3; D assignment may be TRBD1 or TRBD2 (6 bases each). The sequence was collected from an adult with an advanced solid tumor such as melanoma, head and neck, liver or kidney cancer. CDR3 bases: TGTGCTAGCAGTGAACGATTTGGGGGGCAGGGGATTGGAGATACGCAGTATTTT. Translating gives CASSERFGGQGIGDTQYF.